The sequence of this TCR beta chain was determined in a study of shared clonotypes between healthy human individuals. Here immunoSEQ multiplex PCR was the method, and the copy in TCRdb shows in-frame clones only, minus some. This sample has about 2.4 million clones, with approximately 94% found just once. Per the germline V gene, CDR1 is SGHRS and CDR2 is YFSETQ. This CDR3 contains 14 residues. The V segment lost 6 bases and the J segment 9 bases; nucleotides outside the gene matches: 9. Sequenced: naive CD4+ T cells sorted from blood. As to subset: CD45RA+ positively selected. The receptor's source is a man between 18 and 29 years old in good health. The chain carries TRBV5-1 and TRBJ2-1, with 10 bases identical to TRBD2. The CDR3 sequence: CASKLIAGGSEQFF. The DNA for the CDR3 is TGCGCCAGCAAGCTAATAGCGGGGGGTAGTGAGCAGTTCTTC.